A single sample is the source of the 4 T cell receptor beta chains below, sequenced in a study of shared clonotypes between healthy human individuals. Terminally differentiated effector memory CD45RA+ cells were left out of the naive CD8 fraction, which was CD45RO-negative and positively selected for CCR7. Profiling relied on immunoSEQ multiplex PCR, and the TCRdb table lists in-frame clones only, not all of them. The table records some 1,900,000 clones, about 95% of them present only once. Sequencing was performed on naive CD8+ T cells sorted from blood. Source of these receptors: a man aged 18 to 30 in good health.

CDR3 loop: CASSGETGLSPYEQYF. DNA for the CDR3: TGTGCCAGCAGTGGGGAGACAGGGTTGAGCCCCTACGAGCAGTACTTC. The J gene is TRBJ2-7, the V gene TRBV2, with 7 bases identical to TRBD1. Trimming took 4 bases from V and 2 from J; bases not matched to a gene: 11. The CDR3 loop spans 16 amino acids. CDR1 and CDR2 (germline): SNHLY, FYNNEI.

The J gene is TRBJ2-4, the V gene TRBV7-9; D not resolved. CDR3 length equals 12 residues. Germline V CDR1 and CDR2: SEHNR, FQNEAQ (reference sequence). Trimming removed 7 bases from V and 1 base from J, with 5 bases in between. Here the CDR3 reads CASKGAKNIQYF. In DNA form, the CDR3 reads TGTGCCAGCAAAGGGGCCAAAAACATTCAGTACTTC.

This rearrangement joins TRBV9 to TRBJ2-3; no clear D gene. CDR1 and CDR2 from the germline V gene are SGDLS and YYNGEE. Trimming cost V 1 base and J 4 bases, with 10 bases left between them. The CDR3 has 14 amino acids. This CDR3 reads CASSVQGNSDTQYF. The CDR3 region has the DNA TGTGCCAGCAGCGTACAAGGAAACTCAGATACGCAGTATTTT.

The rearrangement links TRBV28 to TRBJ2-3; D not certain. V lost 2 bases and J lost 4, with 4 bases in between. From germline, CDR1 is MDHEN and CDR2 SYDVKM. The CDR3 is 12 amino acids. CDR3 residues: CASSLRADTQYF. The CDR3 DNA is TGTGCCAGCAGTTTACGGGCAGATACGCAGTATTTT. The complete variable domain, with remaining parts taken from reference TRBV28 and TRBJ2-3, reads DVKVTQSSRYLVKRTGEKVFLECVQDMDHENMFWYRQDPGLGLRLIYFSYDVKMKEKGDIPEGYSVSREKKERFSLILESASTNQTSMYLCASSLRADTQYFGPGTRLTVL.